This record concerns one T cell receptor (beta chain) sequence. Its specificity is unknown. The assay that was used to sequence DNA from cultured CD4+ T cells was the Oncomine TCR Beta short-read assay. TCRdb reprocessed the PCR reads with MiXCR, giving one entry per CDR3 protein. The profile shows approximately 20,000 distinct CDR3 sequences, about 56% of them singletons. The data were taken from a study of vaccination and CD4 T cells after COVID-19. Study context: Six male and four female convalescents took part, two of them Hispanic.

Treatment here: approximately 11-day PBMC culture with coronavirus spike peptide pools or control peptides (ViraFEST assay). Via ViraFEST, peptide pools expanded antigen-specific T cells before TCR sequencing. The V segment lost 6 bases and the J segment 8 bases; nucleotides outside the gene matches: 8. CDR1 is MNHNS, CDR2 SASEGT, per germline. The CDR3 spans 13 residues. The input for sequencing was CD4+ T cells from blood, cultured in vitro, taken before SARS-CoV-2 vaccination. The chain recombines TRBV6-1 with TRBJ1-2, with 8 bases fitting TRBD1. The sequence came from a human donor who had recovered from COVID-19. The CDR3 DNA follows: TGTGCCAGCAGAGACAGGGGAGTGGGAGGCTACACCTTC. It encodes CASRDRGVGGYTF.